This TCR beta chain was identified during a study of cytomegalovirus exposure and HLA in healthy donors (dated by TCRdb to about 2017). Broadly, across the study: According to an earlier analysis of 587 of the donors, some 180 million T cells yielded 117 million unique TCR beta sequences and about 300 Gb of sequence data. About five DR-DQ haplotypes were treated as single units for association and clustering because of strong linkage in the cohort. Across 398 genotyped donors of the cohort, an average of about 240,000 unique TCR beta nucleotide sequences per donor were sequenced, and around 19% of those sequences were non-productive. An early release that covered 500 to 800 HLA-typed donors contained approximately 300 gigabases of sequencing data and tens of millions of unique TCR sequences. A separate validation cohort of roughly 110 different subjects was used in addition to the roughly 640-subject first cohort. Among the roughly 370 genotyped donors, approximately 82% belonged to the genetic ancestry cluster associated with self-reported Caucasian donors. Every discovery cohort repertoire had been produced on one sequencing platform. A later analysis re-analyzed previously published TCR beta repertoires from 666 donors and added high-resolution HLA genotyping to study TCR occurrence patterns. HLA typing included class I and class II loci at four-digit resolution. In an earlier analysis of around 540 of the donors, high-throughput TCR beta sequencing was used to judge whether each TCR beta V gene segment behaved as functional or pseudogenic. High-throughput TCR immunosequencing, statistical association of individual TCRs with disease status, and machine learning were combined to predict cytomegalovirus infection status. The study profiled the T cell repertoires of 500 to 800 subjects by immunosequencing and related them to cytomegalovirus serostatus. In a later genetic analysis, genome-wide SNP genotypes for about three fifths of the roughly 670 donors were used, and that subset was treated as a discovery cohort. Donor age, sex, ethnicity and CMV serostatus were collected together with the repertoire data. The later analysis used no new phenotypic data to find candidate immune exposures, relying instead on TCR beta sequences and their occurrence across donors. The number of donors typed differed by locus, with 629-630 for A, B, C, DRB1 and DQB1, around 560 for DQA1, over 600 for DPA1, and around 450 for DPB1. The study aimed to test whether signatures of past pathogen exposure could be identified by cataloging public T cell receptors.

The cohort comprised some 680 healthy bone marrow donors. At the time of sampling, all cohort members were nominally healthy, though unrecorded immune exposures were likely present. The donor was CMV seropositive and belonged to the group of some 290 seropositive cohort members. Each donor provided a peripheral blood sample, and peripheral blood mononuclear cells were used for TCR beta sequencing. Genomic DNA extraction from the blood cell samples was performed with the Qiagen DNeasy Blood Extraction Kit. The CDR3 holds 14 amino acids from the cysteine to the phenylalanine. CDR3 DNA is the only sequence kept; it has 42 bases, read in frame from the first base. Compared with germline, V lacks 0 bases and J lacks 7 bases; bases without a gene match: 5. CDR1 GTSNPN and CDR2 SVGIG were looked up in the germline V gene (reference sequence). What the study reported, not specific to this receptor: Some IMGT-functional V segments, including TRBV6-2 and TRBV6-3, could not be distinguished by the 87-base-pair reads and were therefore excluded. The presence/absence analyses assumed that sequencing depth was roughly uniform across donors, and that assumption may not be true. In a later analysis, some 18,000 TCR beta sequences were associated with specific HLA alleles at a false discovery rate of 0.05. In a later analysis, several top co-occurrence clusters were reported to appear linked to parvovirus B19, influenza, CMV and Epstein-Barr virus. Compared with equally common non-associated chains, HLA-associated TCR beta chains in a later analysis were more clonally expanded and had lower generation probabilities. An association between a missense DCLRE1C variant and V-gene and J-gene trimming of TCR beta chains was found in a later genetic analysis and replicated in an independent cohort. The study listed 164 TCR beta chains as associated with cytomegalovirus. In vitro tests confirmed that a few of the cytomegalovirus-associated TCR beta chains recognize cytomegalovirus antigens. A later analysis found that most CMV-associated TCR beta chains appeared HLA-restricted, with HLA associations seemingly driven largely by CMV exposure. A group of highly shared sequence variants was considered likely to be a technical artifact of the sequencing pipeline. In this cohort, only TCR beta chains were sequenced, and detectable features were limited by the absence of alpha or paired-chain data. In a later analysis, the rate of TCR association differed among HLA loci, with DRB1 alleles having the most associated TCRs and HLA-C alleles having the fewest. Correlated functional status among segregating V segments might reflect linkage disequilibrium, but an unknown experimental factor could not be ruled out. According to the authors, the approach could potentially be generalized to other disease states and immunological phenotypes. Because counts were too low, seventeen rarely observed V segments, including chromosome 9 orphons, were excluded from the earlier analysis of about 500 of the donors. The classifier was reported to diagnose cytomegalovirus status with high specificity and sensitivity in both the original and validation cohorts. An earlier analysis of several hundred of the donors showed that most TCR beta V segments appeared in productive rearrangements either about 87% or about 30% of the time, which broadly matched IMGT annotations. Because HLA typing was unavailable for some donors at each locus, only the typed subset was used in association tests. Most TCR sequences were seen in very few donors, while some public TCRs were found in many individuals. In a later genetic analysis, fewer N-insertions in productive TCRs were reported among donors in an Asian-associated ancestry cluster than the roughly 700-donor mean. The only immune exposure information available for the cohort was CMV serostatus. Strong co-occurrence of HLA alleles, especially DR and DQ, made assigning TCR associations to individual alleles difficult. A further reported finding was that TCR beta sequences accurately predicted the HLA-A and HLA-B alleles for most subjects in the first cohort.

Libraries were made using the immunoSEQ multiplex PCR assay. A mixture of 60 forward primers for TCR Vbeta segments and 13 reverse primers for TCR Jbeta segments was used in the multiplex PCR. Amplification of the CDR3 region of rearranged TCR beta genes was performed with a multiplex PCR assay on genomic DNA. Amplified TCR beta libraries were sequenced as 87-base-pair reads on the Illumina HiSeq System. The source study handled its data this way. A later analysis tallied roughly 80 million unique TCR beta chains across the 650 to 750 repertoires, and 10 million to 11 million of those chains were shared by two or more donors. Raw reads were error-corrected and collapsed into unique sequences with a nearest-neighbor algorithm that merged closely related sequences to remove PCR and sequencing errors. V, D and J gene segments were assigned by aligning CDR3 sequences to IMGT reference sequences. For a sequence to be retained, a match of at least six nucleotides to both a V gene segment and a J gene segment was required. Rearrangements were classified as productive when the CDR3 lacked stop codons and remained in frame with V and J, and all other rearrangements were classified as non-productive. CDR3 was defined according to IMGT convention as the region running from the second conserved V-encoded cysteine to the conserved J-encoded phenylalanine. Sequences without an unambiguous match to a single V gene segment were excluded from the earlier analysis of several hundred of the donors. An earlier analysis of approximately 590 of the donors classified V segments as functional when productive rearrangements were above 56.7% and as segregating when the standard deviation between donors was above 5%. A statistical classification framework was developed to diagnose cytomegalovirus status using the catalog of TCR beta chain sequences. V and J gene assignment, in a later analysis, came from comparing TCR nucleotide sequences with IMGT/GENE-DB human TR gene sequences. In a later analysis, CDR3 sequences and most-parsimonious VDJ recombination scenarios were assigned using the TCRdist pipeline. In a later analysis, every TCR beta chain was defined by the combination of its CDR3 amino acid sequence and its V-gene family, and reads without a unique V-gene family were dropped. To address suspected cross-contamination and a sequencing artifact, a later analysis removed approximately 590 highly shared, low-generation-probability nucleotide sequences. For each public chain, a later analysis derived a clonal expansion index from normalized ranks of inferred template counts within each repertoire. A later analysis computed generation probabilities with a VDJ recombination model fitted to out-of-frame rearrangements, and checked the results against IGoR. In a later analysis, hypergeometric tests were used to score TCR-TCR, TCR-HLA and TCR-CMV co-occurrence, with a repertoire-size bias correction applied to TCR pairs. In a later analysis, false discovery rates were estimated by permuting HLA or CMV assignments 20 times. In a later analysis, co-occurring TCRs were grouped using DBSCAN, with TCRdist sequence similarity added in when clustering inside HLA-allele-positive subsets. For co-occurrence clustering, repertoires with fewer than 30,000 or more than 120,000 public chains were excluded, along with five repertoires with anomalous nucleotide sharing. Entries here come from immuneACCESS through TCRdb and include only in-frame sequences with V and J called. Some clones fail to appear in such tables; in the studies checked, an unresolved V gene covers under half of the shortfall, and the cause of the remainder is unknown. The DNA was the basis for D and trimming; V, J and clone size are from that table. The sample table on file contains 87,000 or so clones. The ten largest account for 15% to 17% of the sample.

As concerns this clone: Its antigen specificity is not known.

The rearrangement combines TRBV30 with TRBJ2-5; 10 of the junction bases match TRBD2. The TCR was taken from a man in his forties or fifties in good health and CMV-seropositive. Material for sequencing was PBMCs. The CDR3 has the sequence CAWSVTSGMVTQYF. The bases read TGTGCCTGGAGTGTAACTAGCGGGATGGTGACCCAGTACTTC.